The 8 T cell receptor beta chains listed next were all sequenced from one sample in a study of cytomegalovirus exposure and HLA in healthy donors. PCR primers comprised 60 Vbeta and 13 Jbeta primers. The table came from immunoSEQ multiplex PCR; TCRdb's copy has only in-frame clones and leaves some out. This repertoire shows 110,000 to 150,000 clones, roughly a tenth found once; its top ten account for roughly 1.9%. The sequencing sample was made of PBMCs. Receptors originate from a male donor in good health and CMV-seronegative.

The CDR3 bases are TGCGCCACCCAAGAACCTCCTAACGACTGGAACATGAACACTGAAGCTTTCTTT. It is translated as CATQEPPNDWNMNTEAFF. The rearrangement uses TRBV5-1 and TRBJ1-1; D is uncertain. This CDR3 is built from 18 residues. Germline values: CDR1 SGHRS, CDR2 YFSETQ. The ends were cut back, 9 bases at V and 0 bases at J, with 27 bases in the middle.

This clone has only one observation. V usage is TRBV6-5 and J usage is TRBJ1-5; D might be TRBD1 (5 bases). V was trimmed by 5 bases and J by 0 bases, leaving 11 bases between them. The CDR3 totals 15 residues. CDR1 is MNHEY, CDR2 SVGAGI, per germline. The CDR3 nucleotides are TGTGCCAGCAGTGCGGGACTTTATAGCAATCAGCCCCAGCATTTT. Encoded protein: CASSAGLYSNQPQHF.

The rearrangement uses TRBV7-7 and TRBJ2-7; unclear D gene. The CDR3 totals 15 residues. Germline V gene data show CDR1 as SSHAT and CDR2 as FNYEAQ (reference sequence). Between the trimmed V and J ends, which lost 5 bases and 0 bases, there was a span of 14 bases. CDR3 loop: CASSPLRKISYEQYF. The CDR3 DNA is TGTGCCAGCAGCCCACTCAGGAAGATCTCCTACGAGCAGTACTTC.

For this clone: This sample also contains other DNA sequences that code for the same CDR3. The chain uses TRBV28 and TRBJ1-5, with no clear D. CDR3 length equals 12 residues. Looked up from germline, CDR1 is MDHEN and CDR2 is SYDVKM. The V end was cut by 6 bases, the J end by 6 bases, with 9 bases between. Here the CDR3 reads CASSQAPQPQHF. The CDR3 bases are TGTGCCAGCAGCCAGGCCCCTCAGCCCCAGCATTTT.

In this sample, this clone turned up a few times. The V call is TRBV4-3, the J call TRBJ1-5; 9 bases agree with TRBD1. V trimming: 0 bases; J trimming: 5 bases; junction bases outside the gene matches: 5. Germline V CDR1 and CDR2: LGHNA, YSLEER. The CDR3 length is 16 residues. CDR3 sequence reads: CASSQDYRGPDQPQHF. In DNA, the CDR3 is TGCGCCAGCAGCCAAGATTACAGGGGGCCGGATCAGCCCCAGCATTTT.

This clone was counted a few times. The chain combines TRBV7-2 with TRBJ1-1; no reliable D call. With 7 bases removed from V and 3 bases from J, the gap between germline ends came to 12 bases. Germline V gene data show CDR1 as SGHTA and CDR2 as FQGNSA. The CDR3 has 13 amino acids. The DNA of the CDR3 is TGTGCCAGCACCTTGGTGAGAGACACTGAAGCTTTCTTT. Translation gives CASTLVRDTEAFF.

This clone was seen only a few times. The rearrangement links TRBV5-1 to TRBJ1-1; 9 bases map to TRBD1. Germline V gene sequence: CDR1 SGHRS, CDR2 YFSETQ. The CDR3 is made up of 16 amino acids. Germline trimming cut 4 bases from V and 4 bases from J; bases unmatched to any gene: 11. The CDR3 loop is CASSPRQGEVFTEAFF. In DNA, the CDR3 is TGCGCCAGCAGCCCAAGACAGGGGGAAGTTTTCACTGAAGCTTTCTTT. The entire variable domain, with the rest obtained from reference TRBV5-1 and TRBJ1-1, is as follows: KAGVTQTPRYLIKTRGQQVTLSCSPISGHRSVSWYQQTPGQGLQFLFEYFSETQRNKGNFPGRFSGRQFSNSRSEMNVSTLELGDSALYLCASSPRQGEVFTEAFFGQGTRLTVV.

The rearrangement uses TRBV7-2 and TRBJ2-1; 7 bases map to TRBD2. The CDR3 length is 16 residues. Germline loops: CDR1 SGHTA, CDR2 FQGNSA. Trimming cost V 0 bases and J 6 bases; bases outside gene matches: 8. CDR3 sequence: CASSLAPSGFPNEQFF. The CDR3 coding sequence is TGTGCCAGCAGCTTAGCGCCTAGCGGATTCCCCAATGAGCAGTTCTTC.